A single sample gave rise to the 18 T cell receptor beta chains below, sequenced in a study of OX40 agonist ivuxolimab in advanced cancers. The table came from immunoSEQ multiplex PCR; TCRdb's copy has only in-frame clones and leaves some out. The repertoire consists of approximately 72,000 clones, with around 88% occurring once and the leading ten covering 0.8% to 0.9%. Sample: CD4+ or CD8+ T cells sorted from blood, taken in a trial of the OX40 agonist ivuxolimab. These receptors originate from an adult with an advanced solid tumor such as melanoma, head and neck, liver or kidney cancer.

The V and J genes are TRBV4-2 and TRBJ2-7, with 11 bases fitting TRBD1. V dropped 1 base and J dropped 2; count of bases not matched to a gene: 1. From germline, CDR1 is LGHNA and CDR2 YNFKEQ. The CDR3 contains 15 residues. The CDR3 loop is CASSQGGQGAYEQYF. The CDR3 region has the DNA TGTGCCAGCAGCCAAGGGGGACAGGGGGCCTACGAGCAGTACTTC.

The chain has TRBV29-1 and TRBJ2-7, with 13 bases identical to TRBD2. V lost 6 bases, J lost 2 bases, and 16 bases stayed unmatched. Germline CDR1 is SQVTM and CDR2 is ANQGSEA. This CDR3 spans 18 amino acids. The CDR3 is CSVAPGTSGTSGPYEQYF. Written as DNA, the CDR3 is TGCAGCGTCGCCCCCGGGACTAGCGGGACTTCTGGACCCTACGAGCAGTACTTC.

The V and J genes are TRBV27 and TRBJ1-1, with D hard to call. Germline V gene sequence: CDR1 MNHEY, CDR2 SMNVEV (reference sequence). Trimming removed 6 bases from V and 1 base from J, with 15 bases in between. The CDR3 contains 15 residues. CDR3 in DNA: TGTGCCAGCAGACCAGGACGAACAAAGAACACTGAAGCTTTCTTT. Residues: CASRPGRTKNTEAFF.

In its sample, this clone was seen once. The chain joins TRBV5-1 to TRBJ2-3; 10 nucleotides match TRBD2. This CDR3 contains 16 residues. CDR1 and CDR2 (germline): SGHRS, YFSETQ. J was trimmed by 6 bases and V by 2 bases; bases with no gene match: 9. In DNA, the CDR3 is TGCGCCAGCAGCTTCACTAGCGGGACCCTGCCCGATACGCAGTATTTT. Amino acids: CASSFTSGTLPDTQYF.

The chain is built from TRBV15 and TRBJ1-1; D is undetermined. V lost 6 bases and J 1 base, leaving 9 bases between the germline ends. The CDR3 runs 13 residues. Germline loops: CDR1 LNHNV, CDR2 YYDKDF (reference sequence). This CDR3 reads CATSSQRNTEAFF. As DNA, the CDR3 is TGTGCCACCAGTTCTCAACGGAACACTGAAGCTTTCTTT. The complete variable domain, with remaining parts taken from reference TRBV15 and TRBJ1-1, reads DAMVIQNPRYQVTQFGKPVTLSCSQTLNHNVMYWYQQKSSQAPKLLFHYYDKDFNNEADTPDNFQSRRPNTSFCFLDIRSPGLGDTAMYLCATSSQRNTEAFFGQGTRLTVV.

CDR3 DNA: TGTGCCAGCAGTGCAGGGGGGGAGACCCAGTACTTC. Residues: CASSAGGETQYF. The chain uses TRBV28 and TRBJ2-5; possibly TRBD1 for D (7 bases). This CDR3 comprises 12 residues. Germline values: CDR1 MDHEN, CDR2 SYDVKM. Between the trimmed V and J ends, which lost 5 bases and 5 bases, there was a span of 9 bases.

V usage is TRBV5-1 and J usage is TRBJ2-3; tentatively, D is TRBD1 (5 bases). Trimming removed 0 bases from V and 0 bases from J, with 11 bases in between. Germline V CDR1 and CDR2: SGHRS, YFSETQ. This CDR3 comprises 16 residues. Written as DNA, the CDR3 is TGCGCCAGCAGCTTGGAGGGCAGGGCAAGCACAGATACGCAGTATTTT. Protein: CASSLEGRASTDTQYF.

The chain is built from TRBV7-9 and TRBJ2-5; 12 nucleotides line up with TRBD1. Germline-derived CDR1 and CDR2 are SEHNR and FQNEAQ (reference sequence). The CDR3 is 16 residues long. Trimming took 5 bases from V and 4 from J; bases not matched to a gene: 8. CDR3 protein: CASSRGTGGAVETQYF. CDR3 sequence (DNA): TGTGCCAGCAGCCGGGGGACAGGGGGCGCGGTAGAGACCCAGTACTTC.

The chain combines TRBV10-3 with TRBJ2-7; TRBD1 or TRBD2 may be the D gene (6 bases each). There are 15 residues in the CDR3. V lost 4 bases, J lost 2 bases, and 15 bases lay in between. Germline CDR1 and CDR2: ENHRY and SYGVKD. In DNA, the CDR3 is TGTGCCATCAGTGGCGGATTGGGGGGCACCTACGAGCAGTACTTC. Its translation is CAISGGLGGTYEQYF.

The rearrangement joins TRBV6-5 to TRBJ1-4; D is perhaps TRBD1 (5 bases). V lost 2 bases and J 5 bases, leaving 9 bases between the germline ends. The CDR3 consists of 14 residues. Germline V gene lookup returns CDR1 MNHEY and CDR2 SVGAGI. The CDR3 spells CASSYGGRNEKLFF. The CDR3, as DNA: TGTGCCAGCAGTTACGGGGGGAGGAATGAAAAACTGTTTTTT.

V is TRBV18 and J is TRBJ2-3, with 8 bases that match TRBD1. Looked up from germline, CDR1 is KGHSH and CDR2 is LQKENI. J lost 1 base, V lost 3 bases, and 3 bases had no gene match. This CDR3 comprises 15 residues. Here the CDR3 reads CASSPGTGGTDTQYF. CDR3 DNA: TGTGCCAGCTCACCCGGGACAGGAGGCACAGATACGCAGTATTTT.

This rearrangement joins TRBV9 to TRBJ2-5, with 11 bases aligning to TRBD2. V was clipped by 4 bases and J by 2 bases; unmatched bases: 4. Germline values: CDR1 SGDLS, CDR2 YYNGEE. CDR3 length: 15 amino acids. The CDR3 region is CASSMTSGAQETQYF. In DNA form, the CDR3 reads TGTGCCAGCAGCATGACTAGCGGGGCACAAGAGACCCAGTACTTC.

The chain uses TRBV28 and TRBJ2-7; D possibly matches TRBD1 or TRBD2 (5 bases each). With 2 bases removed from V and 2 bases from J, the gap between germline ends came to 10 bases. The CDR3 totals 14 residues. Germline V gene sequence: CDR1 MDHEN, CDR2 SYDVKM. Here the CDR3 reads CASSLGTEPYEQYF. The CDR3 bases are TGTGCCAGCAGTTTAGGGACGGAGCCCTACGAGCAGTACTTC.

The rearrangement links TRBV18 to TRBJ2-5; 10 bases fit TRBD2. Germline V CDR1 and CDR2: KGHSH, LQKENI. The CDR3 runs to 17 residues. With 2 bases clipped from V and 3 bases from J, the junction kept 9 bases outside the gene matches. CDR3 coding DNA: TGTGCCAGCTCACCAACGCTGGCTAGCGGGGGCGAAGAGACCCAGTACTTC. Its protein is CASSPTLASGGEETQYF.

The V and J genes are TRBV6-5 and TRBJ1-4; possibly TRBD1 for D (6 bases). This CDR3 comprises 13 residues. The germline V gene encodes CDR1 MNHEY and CDR2 SVGAGI. Trimming shortened V by 9 bases and J by 7 bases, and 15 bases separated the two germline ends. CDR3 nucleotides: TGTGCCAGTCGACAGGAGGGTCGTGAAAAACTGTTTTTT. Translating it yields CASRQEGREKLFF.

The J gene is TRBJ1-5, the V gene TRBV29-1; D might be TRBD1 (5 bases). Trimming shortened V by 6 bases and J by 4 bases, and 16 bases separated the two germline ends. CDR3 length: 14 amino acids. The germline V gene has CDR1 SQVTM and CDR2 ANQGSEA. The CDR3 region is CSVGDYATNQPQHF. The DNA for the CDR3 is TGCAGCGTAGGGGATTACGCTACGAATCAGCCCCAGCATTTT.

V gene TRBV7-9 combines with J gene TRBJ1-1; D not certain. V lost 1 base and J 3 bases, leaving 6 bases between the germline ends. CDR3 size: 13 residues. CDR1 is SEHNR and CDR2 is FQNEAQ in the germline V gene (reference sequence). CDR3 coding DNA: TGTGCCAGCAGCTTAGATAAGTACACTGAAGCTTTCTTT. Protein product: CASSLDKYTEAFF.

This clone was observed a handful of times. The chain joins TRBV7-9 to TRBJ2-7; TRBD1 matches at 7 bases. V trimming: 2 bases; J trimming: 9 bases; junction bases outside the gene matches: 10. CDR1 is SEHNR, CDR2 FQNEAQ, per germline (reference sequence). The CDR3 has 14 residues. CDR3 nucleotide sequence: TGTGCCAGCAGCTTATCAGGGACAGCCTCTGGGCAGTACTTC. Its protein is CASSLSGTASGQYF.